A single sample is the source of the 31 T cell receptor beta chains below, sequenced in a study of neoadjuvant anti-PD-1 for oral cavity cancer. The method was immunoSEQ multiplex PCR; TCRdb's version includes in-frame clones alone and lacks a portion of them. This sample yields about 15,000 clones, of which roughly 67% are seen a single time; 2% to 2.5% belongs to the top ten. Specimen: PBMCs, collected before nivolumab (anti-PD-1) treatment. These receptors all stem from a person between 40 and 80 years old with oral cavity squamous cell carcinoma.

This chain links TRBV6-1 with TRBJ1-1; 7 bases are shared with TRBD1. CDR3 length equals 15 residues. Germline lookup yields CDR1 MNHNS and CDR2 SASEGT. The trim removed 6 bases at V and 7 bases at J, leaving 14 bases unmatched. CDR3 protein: CASSELDRTKFEAFF. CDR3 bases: TGTGCCAGCAGCGAACTGGACAGGACCAAGTTTGAAGCTTTCTTT.

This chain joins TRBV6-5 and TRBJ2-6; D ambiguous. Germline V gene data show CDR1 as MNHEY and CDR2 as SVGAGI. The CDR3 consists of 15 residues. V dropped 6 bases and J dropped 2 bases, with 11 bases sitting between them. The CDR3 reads CASRLTLTGANVLTF. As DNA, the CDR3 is TGTGCCAGCAGATTGACGTTGACTGGGGCCAACGTCCTGACTTTC.

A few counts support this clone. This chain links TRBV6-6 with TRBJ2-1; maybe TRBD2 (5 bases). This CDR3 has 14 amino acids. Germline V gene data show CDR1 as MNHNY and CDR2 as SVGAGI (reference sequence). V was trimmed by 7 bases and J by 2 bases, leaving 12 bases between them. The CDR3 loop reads CASTFEGPYNEQFF. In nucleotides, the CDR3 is TGTGCCAGCACCTTCGAGGGCCCCTACAATGAGCAGTTCTTC.

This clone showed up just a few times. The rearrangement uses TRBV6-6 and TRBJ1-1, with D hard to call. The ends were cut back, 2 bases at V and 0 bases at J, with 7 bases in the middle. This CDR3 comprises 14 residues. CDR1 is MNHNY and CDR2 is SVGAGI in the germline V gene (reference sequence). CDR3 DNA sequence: TGTGCCAGCAGTTACGAGGGAATGAACACTGAAGCTTTCTTT. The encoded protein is CASSYEGMNTEAFF.

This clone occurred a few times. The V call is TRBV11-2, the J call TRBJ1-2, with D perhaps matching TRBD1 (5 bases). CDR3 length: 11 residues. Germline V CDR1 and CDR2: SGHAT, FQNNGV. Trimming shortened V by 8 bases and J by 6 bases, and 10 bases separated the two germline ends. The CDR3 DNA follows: TGTGCCAGCTTCGGGGGGGATGGCTACACCTTC. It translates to CASFGGDGYTF.

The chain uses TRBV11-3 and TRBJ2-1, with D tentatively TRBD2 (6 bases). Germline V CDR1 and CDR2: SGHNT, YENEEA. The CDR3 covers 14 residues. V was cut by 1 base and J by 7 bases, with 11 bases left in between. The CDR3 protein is CASSLGAGYNEQFF. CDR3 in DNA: TGTGCCAGCAGCTTAGGCGCGGGATATAATGAGCAGTTCTTC.

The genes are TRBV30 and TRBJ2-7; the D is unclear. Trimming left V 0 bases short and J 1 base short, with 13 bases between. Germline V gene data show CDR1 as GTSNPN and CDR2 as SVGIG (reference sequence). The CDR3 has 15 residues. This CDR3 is CAWSVKGGRSYEQYF. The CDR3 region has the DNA TGTGCCTGGAGTGTTAAAGGCGGTAGATCCTACGAGCAGTACTTC.

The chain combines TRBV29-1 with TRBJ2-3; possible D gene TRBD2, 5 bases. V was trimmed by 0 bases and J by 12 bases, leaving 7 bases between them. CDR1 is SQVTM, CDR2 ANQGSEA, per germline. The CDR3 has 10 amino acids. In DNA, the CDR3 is TGCAGCGTTGAAGAGAGGGCACAGTATTTT. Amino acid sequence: CSVEERAQYF.

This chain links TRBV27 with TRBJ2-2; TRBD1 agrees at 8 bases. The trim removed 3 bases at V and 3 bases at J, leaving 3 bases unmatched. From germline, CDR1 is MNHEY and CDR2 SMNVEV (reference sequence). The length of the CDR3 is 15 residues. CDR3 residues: CASSFRTGYTGELFF. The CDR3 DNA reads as TGTGCCAGCAGTTTCAGGACAGGGTACACCGGGGAGCTGTTTTTT.

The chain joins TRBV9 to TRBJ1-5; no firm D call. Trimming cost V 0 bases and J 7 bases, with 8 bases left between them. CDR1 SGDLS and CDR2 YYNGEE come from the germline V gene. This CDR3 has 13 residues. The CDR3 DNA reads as TGTGCCAGCAGCGTAGGAAGCGGCCAGCCCCAGCATTTT. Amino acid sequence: CASSVGSGQPQHF.

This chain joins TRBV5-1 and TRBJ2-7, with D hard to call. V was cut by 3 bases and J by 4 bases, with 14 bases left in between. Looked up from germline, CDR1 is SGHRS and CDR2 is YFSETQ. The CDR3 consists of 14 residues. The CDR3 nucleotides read TGCGCCAGCAGCTCTCGGGCCGGACCGTACGAGCAGTACTTC. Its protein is CASSSRAGPYEQYF.

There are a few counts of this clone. In DNA, the CDR3 is TGTGCCACCAGCCGGGACGGTGACTCCTACGAGCAGTACTTC. Amino acids: CATSRDGDSYEQYF. The rearrangement uses TRBV19 and TRBJ2-7; the D call may be TRBD1 or TRBD2 (5 bases each). The CDR3 totals 14 residues. Germline-derived CDR1 and CDR2 are LNHDA and SQIVND (reference sequence). V shed 10 bases and J shed 0 bases, with 16 bases lying between them.

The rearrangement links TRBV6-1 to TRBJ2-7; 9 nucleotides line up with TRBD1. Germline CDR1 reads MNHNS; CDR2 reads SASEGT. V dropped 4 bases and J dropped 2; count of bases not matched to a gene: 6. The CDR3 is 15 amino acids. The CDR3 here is CASSGYRGPAYEQYF. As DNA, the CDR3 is TGTGCCAGCAGTGGATACAGGGGGCCCGCCTACGAGCAGTACTTC.

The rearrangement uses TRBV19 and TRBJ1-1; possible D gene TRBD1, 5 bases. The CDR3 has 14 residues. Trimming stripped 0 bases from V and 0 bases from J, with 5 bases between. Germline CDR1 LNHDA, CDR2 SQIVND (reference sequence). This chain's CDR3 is CASSIDRVNTEAFF. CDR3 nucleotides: TGTGCCAGTAGTATAGACAGGGTGAACACTGAAGCTTTCTTT.

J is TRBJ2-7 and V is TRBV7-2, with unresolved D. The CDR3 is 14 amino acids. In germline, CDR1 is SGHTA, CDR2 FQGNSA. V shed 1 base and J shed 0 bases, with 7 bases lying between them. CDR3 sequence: CASSLGGISYEQYF. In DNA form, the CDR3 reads TGTGCCAGCAGCTTAGGCGGAATCTCCTACGAGCAGTACTTC.

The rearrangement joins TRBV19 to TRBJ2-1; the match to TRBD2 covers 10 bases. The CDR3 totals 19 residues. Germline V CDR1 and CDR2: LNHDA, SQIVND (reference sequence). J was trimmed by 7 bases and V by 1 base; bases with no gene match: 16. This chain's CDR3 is CASSIGTYDGGLADNEQFF. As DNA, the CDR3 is TGTGCCAGTAGTATAGGTACATACGATGGAGGACTAGCGGATAATGAGCAGTTCTTC.

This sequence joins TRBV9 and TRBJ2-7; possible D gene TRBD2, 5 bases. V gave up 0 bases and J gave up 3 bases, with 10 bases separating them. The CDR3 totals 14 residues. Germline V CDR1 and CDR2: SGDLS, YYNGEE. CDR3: CASSVATGGYEQYF. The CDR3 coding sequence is TGTGCCAGCAGCGTAGCGACCGGAGGCTACGAGCAGTACTTC.

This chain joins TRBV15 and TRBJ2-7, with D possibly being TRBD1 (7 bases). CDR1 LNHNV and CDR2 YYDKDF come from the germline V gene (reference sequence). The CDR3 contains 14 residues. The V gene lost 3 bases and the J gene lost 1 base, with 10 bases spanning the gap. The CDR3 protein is CATSREGQSYEQYF. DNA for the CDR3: TGTGCCACCAGCAGGGAGGGACAGTCCTACGAGCAGTACTTC.

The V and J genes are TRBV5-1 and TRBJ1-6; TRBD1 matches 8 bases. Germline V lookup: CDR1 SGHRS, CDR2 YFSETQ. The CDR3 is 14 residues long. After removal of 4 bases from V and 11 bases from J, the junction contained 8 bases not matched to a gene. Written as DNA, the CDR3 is TGCGCCAGCAGCACCGACAGGGGAAACACACCCCTCCACTTT. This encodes CASSTDRGNTPLHF.

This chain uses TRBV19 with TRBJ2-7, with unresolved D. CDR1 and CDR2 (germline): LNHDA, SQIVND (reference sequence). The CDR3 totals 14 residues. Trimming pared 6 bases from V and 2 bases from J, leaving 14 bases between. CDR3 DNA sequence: TGTGCCAGTAGAAGGGCAGCCAATACCTACGAGCAGTACTTC. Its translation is CASRRAANTYEQYF.

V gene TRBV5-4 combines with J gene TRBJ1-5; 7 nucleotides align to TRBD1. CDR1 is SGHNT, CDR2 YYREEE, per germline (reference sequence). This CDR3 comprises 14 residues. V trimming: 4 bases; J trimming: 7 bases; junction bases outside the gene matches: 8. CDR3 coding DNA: TGTGCCAGCAGCCACGAGGGGGCAGGGCAGCCCCAGCATTTT. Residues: CASSHEGAGQPQHF.

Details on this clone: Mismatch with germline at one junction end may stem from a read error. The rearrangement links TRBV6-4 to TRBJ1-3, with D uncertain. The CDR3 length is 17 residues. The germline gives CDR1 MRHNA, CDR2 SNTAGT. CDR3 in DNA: TGTGCCAGCAGAGACTATATAGCTGCCAAATCTGGAAACACCATATATTTT. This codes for CASRDYIAAKSGNTIYF.

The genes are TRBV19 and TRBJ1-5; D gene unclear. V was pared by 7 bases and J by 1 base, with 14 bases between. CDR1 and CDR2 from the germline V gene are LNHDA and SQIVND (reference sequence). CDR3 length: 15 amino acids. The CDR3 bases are TGTGCCAGTATACCGATGGCTTGGAGCAATCAGCCCCAGCATTTT. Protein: CASIPMAWSNQPQHF.

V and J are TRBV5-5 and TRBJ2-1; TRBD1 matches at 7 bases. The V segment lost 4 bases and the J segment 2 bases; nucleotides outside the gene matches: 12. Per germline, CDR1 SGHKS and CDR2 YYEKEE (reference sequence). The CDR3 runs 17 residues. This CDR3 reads CASSRSGTVTTYNEQFF. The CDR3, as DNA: TGTGCCAGCAGCCGGTCGGGGACAGTGACCACCTACAATGAGCAGTTCTTC.

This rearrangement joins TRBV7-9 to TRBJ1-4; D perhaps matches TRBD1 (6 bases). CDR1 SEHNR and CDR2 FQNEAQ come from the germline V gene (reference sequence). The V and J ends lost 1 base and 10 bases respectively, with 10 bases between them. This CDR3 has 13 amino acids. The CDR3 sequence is CASSLVEQGKLFF. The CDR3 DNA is TGTGCCAGCAGCTTAGTCGAACAGGGAAAACTGTTTTTT.

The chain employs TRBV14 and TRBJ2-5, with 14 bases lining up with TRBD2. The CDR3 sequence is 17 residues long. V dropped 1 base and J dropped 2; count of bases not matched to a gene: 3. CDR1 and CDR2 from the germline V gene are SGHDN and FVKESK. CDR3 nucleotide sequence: TGTGCCAGCAGCCAAGGGGGACTAGCGGGAGCACAAGAGACCCAGTACTTC. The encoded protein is CASSQGGLAGAQETQYF.

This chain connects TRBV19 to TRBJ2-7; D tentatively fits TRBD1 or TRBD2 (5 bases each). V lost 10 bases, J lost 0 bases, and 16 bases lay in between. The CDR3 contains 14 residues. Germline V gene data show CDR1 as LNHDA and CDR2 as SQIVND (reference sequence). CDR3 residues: CATSGTRLSYEQYF. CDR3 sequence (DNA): TGTGCCACTTCCGGGACGCGCCTCTCCTACGAGCAGTACTTC.

The CDR3 is CASSLVGLGGERTDTQYF. The CDR3 nucleotides are TGTGCCAGCAGCTTAGTGGGTCTAGGCGGGGAGAGGACAGATACGCAGTATTTT. The chain carries TRBV7-2 and TRBJ2-3; tentative D call: TRBD2 (6 bases). Germline loops: CDR1 SGHTA, CDR2 FQGNSA. Trimming left V 1 base short and J 3 bases short, with 20 bases between. This CDR3 region has 18 residues.

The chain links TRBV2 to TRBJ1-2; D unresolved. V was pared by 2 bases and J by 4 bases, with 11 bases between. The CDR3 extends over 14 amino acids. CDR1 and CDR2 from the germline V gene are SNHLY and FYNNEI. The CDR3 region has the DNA TGTGCCAGCAGTGAAAGAAAGGGAACCTATGGCTACACCTTC. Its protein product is CASSERKGTYGYTF.

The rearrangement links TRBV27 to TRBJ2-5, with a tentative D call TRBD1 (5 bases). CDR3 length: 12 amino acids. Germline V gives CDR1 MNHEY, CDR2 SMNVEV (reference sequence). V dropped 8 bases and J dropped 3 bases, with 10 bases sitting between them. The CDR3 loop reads CASGLREETQYF. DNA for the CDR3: TGTGCCAGCGGCCTCAGGGAAGAGACCCAGTACTTC.

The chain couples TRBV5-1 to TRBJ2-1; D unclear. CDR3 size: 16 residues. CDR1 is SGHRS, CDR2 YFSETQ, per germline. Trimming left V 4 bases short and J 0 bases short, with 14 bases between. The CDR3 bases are TGCGCCAGCAGCAGGGAAGGCACCTCCTCCTACAATGAGCAGTTCTTC. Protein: CASSREGTSSYNEQFF.